This T cell receptor (beta chain) originates from a study of T cells in Graves' hyperthyroidism and ophthalmopathy. Study-level points and caveats: Model-based prediction identified ophthalmopathy a median roughly 5.9 months prior to its onset. Most expanded thyroid clonotypes above 0.001 also appeared in blood.

Template material for amplifying TCR beta CDR3 regions consisted of RNA transcripts. In the first-round RT-PCR of the TCR CDR3, the HTBI primer set was used. Each CDR3 protein is one row after TCRdb ran MiXCR on the multiplex PCR reads. The table records about 690,000 distinct CDR3 sequences, 17% of them present only once. The table lists this clonotype with many counts. Its antigen is unidentified. Across 18 months, stable Graves' hyperthyroidism was marked by no progression to ophthalmopathy. More than 8.5 ml of fresh peripheral blood supplied the PBMCs. The V end lost 0 bases, the J end lost 7 bases, and 21 bases lay between the germline ends. The germline V gene has CDR1 KGHDR and CDR2 SFDVKD. The CDR3 runs to 18 residues.

The chain couples TRBV24-1 to TRBJ2-1; D call uncertain. The receptor comes from a man in his fifties with Graves' hyperthyroidism. The sample taken for sequencing was blood. The CDR3 loop is CATSDLQSRALVKNEQFF. The CDR3 DNA reads as TGTGCCACCAGTGATTTGCAAAGCCGGGCCTTGGTTAAAAATGAGCAGTTCTTC.